This paragraph reports one T cell receptor (beta chain). Its antigen is undetermined. 13 Jbeta primers and 60 Vbeta primers were used for the PCR. The assay was immunoSEQ multiplex PCR, and TCRdb's table has in-frame clones only and misses some. The sample has around 100,000 clones; over 65% are singletons. The data stem from a study of cytomegalovirus exposure and HLA in healthy donors. Study-wide results and limits: No immune exposure information besides CMV serostatus was available.

The germline V and J ends were trimmed by 2 bases and 0 bases, with 8 bases remaining between them. The CDR3 is made up of 16 amino acids. Germline values: CDR1 SGHNT, CDR2 YENEEA. The chain employs TRBV11-3 and TRBJ2-6, with unresolved D. The specimen sequenced was PBMCs. The receptor was isolated from a woman aged 40 to 50 in good health and CMV-seropositive. The CDR3 reads CASSLTSNSGANVLTF. CDR3 sequence (DNA): TGTGCCAGCAGCTTAACCAGTAACTCTGGGGCCAACGTCCTGACTTTC.